This T cell receptor (beta chain) was found in a study of T cell repertoires in cytomegalovirus infection. The wider study: An indication of both CMV infection and matching HLA type came from public TCR beta signatures.

TCRdb independently ran MiXCR on the reads; one entry per CDR3 protein. In the table there are just over 150,000 distinct CDR3 sequences, 23% of which are singletons. Regarding this clonotype: The antigen remains undetermined.

Overall study results and limits: Across the ex vivo response, the dominant clonotypes were HLA-C-restricted CMV-specific TCR beta clonotypes. Pooled public TCR beta family frequency picked out CMV carriers with the relevant HLA.

Per the germline V gene, CDR1 is MGHRA and CDR2 is YSYEKL. V shed 6 bases and J shed 6 bases, with 11 bases lying between them. CDR3 length: 12 residues. The chain couples TRBV4-1 to TRBJ1-1, with D tentatively TRBD1 (5 bases). The TCR originated in a human donor in good health (CMV status not recorded). Some clones in this sample may be carry-over from other donors' samples. Sequencing was done on a sample of PBMCs. The CDR3 is CASRAPGAEAFF. CDR3 nucleotide sequence: TGCGCCAGCAGAGCCCCGGGGGCTGAAGCTTTCTTT.